These 30 T cell receptor beta chains came from one sample sequenced in a study of blood T cells in healthy people across ages. Primed by a sample-barcoded 5' primer and a J-beta primer mix, a second PCR proceeded for about 7 to 11 cycles. TCRdb reprocessed the 5' RACE reads via MiXCR and lists one record per CDR3 protein. This sample has roughly 2 million distinct CDR3 sequences, with about 49% found just once. The sample comprised blood. These receptors all come from a woman in her thirties or forties in good health.

Here the CDR3 reads CASTIRGTNSPLHF. The DNA for the CDR3 is TGTGCCAGCACCATCAGGGGGACTAATTCACCCCTCCACTTT. V and J are TRBV7-2 and TRBJ1-6; 7 positions match TRBD1. The length of the CDR3 is 14 residues. CDR1 is SGHTA, CDR2 FQGNSA, per germline. V shed 7 bases and J 6 bases; nucleotides not matched to a gene: 6.

This clonotype came up a few times. The CDR3: CASSFKTGVQETQYF. The DNA of the CDR3 is TGTGCCAGCAGCTTTAAGACAGGAGTACAAGAGACCCAGTACTTC. J is TRBJ2-5 and V is TRBV7-2; a weak D match, TRBD1 (6 bases). Per the germline V gene, CDR1 is SGHTA and CDR2 is FQGNSA. This CDR3 region has 15 residues. The ends were cut back, 3 bases at V and 2 bases at J, with 13 bases in the middle.

The chain couples TRBV7-8 to TRBJ2-1; tentatively, D is TRBD2 (5 bases). V was trimmed by 4 bases and J by 4 bases, leaving 11 bases between them. CDR1 is SGHVS and CDR2 is FQNEAQ in the germline V gene. The CDR3 spans 14 residues. CDR3 nucleotides: TGTGCCAGCAGCTCCCGCAGCGGATACAATGAGCAGTTCTTC. Translated, it gives CASSSRSGYNEQFF.

The rearrangement uses TRBV10-3 and TRBJ2-3, with 8 bases identical to TRBD1. Germline CDR1 ENHRY, CDR2 SYGVKD. J gave up 6 bases and V 4 bases, and 3 bases lay outside the gene matches. The CDR3 has 13 residues. This CDR3 is CAISGQGLDTQYF. The CDR3 coding sequence is TGTGCCATCAGTGGACAGGGGCTGGATACGCAGTATTTT.

The chain has TRBV5-1 and TRBJ2-3, with 9 bases fitting TRBD2. V gave up 4 bases and J gave up 2 bases; unmatched junction bases: 8. The CDR3 spans 16 residues. From germline, CDR1 is SGHRS and CDR2 YFSETQ. The CDR3 DNA is TGCGCCAGCAGCCCCACGACTAGCGGAACCACAGATACGCAGTATTTT. Translated: CASSPTTSGTTDTQYF.

The rearrangement joins TRBV13 to TRBJ2-5, with 8 bases aligning to TRBD2. This CDR3 contains 17 residues. The germline CDR1 and CDR2 sequences are PRHDT and FYEKMQ (reference sequence). V lost 4 bases and J lost 5; bases outside the gene matches: 15. DNA for the CDR3: TGTGCCAGCAGCTCTAGCGCGGCGGGGGGTTTAGTGGAGACCCAGTACTTC. Encoded protein: CASSSSAAGGLVETQYF.

This clonotype has just a few counts. The chain recombines TRBV28 with TRBJ2-5, with 7 bases that match TRBD1. The CDR3 contains 14 residues. In germline, CDR1 is MDHEN, CDR2 SYDVKM. J lost 8 bases, V lost 2 bases, and 8 bases had no gene match. This CDR3 is CASSLTDRVVTQYF. DNA for the CDR3: TGTGCCAGCAGTTTAACCGACAGGGTTGTCACCCAGTACTTC.

The CDR3 loop is CASSLYREGATNEKLFF. The CDR3 DNA reads as TGTGCCAGCAGTTTATACAGGGAGGGTGCAACTAATGAAAAACTGTTTTTT. The J gene is TRBJ1-4, the V gene TRBV27, with a possible D match to TRBD1 (6 bases). Germline-derived CDR1 and CDR2 are MNHEY and SMNVEV (reference sequence). Trimming removed 1 base at V and 0 bases at J, with 12 bases between. This CDR3 contains 17 residues.

This clonotype was seen a handful of times. The chain links TRBV7-2 to TRBJ2-3, with D unclear. The CDR3 loop spans 12 amino acids. CDR1 is SGHTA and CDR2 is FQGNSA in the germline V gene. The V gene lost 4 bases and the J gene lost 5 bases, with 7 bases spanning the gap. The DNA of the CDR3 is TGTGCCAGCAGCTGGCAAGTAGATACGCAGTATTTT. Protein sequence: CASSWQVDTQYF.

The J gene is TRBJ2-5, the V gene TRBV14, with D possibly called TRBD1 or TRBD2 (6 bases each). V was cut by 5 bases and J by 5 bases, with 15 bases left in between. Germline assignment: CDR1 SGHDN and CDR2 FVKESK. This CDR3 has 14 amino acids. The CDR3 region has the DNA TGTGCCAGCAGCTTTACCTGGGGGGCGGAGACCCAGTACTTC. It translates to CASSFTWGAETQYF.

The chain couples TRBV5-1 to TRBJ2-7; TRBD1 agrees at 7 bases. With 3 bases clipped from V and 2 bases from J, the junction kept 8 bases outside the gene matches. The CDR3 consists of 15 residues. CDR1 and CDR2 (germline): SGHRS, YFSETQ. CDR3 residues: CASSWERDRTYEQYF. The CDR3, as DNA: TGCGCCAGCAGCTGGGAACGGGACAGAACCTACGAGCAGTACTTC.

This chain connects TRBV10-2 to TRBJ2-5; D ambiguous. CDR3 length: 12 amino acids. Trimming removed 4 bases at V and 3 bases at J, with 6 bases between. Germline V gene data show CDR1 as WSHSY and CDR2 as SAAADI. CDR3 sequence reads: CASSGHEETQYF. The CDR3 DNA sequence: TGCGCCAGCAGTGGGCATGAAGAGACCCAGTACTTC.

J is TRBJ1-1 and V is TRBV7-2; a possible D gene is TRBD1 (5 bases). This CDR3 comprises 15 residues. In germline, CDR1 is SGHTA, CDR2 FQGNSA. Deletions cut 3 bases from V and 11 bases from J, with 22 bases between. The CDR3 DNA reads TGTGCCAGCAGCTTCGACAGACTCGCGGCGACGAACGCTTTCTTT. Its protein product is CASSFDRLAATNAFF.

The rearrangement links TRBV20-1 to TRBJ2-7; 8 nucleotides align to TRBD2. This CDR3 region has 14 residues. Germline values: CDR1 DFQATT, CDR2 SNEGSKA (reference sequence). The CDR3 DNA is TGCAGCGCTGGATCCGGGACTAGCTCCTACGAGCAGTACTTC. Translated, it gives CSAGSGTSSYEQYF.

Only a few counts were recorded for this clonotype. The V and J genes are TRBV3-1 and TRBJ2-5, with D possibly matching TRBD2 (5 bases). Trimming removed 2 bases at V and 11 bases at J, with 18 bases between. The CDR3 has 14 amino acids. The germline CDR1 and CDR2 sequences are LGHDT and YNNKEL (reference sequence). The CDR3: CASSQSPDGVGQYF. CDR3 in DNA: TGTGCCAGCAGCCAATCCCCCGACGGGGTAGGTCAGTACTTC.

This clonotype was seen more than once but under ten times. At one boundary the junction diverges from the germline segment, which might be a read error. The V and J genes are TRBV15 and TRBJ2-1, with unresolved D. The germline V gene encodes CDR1 LNHNV and CDR2 YYDKDF (reference sequence). The CDR3 covers 12 residues. Written as DNA, the CDR3 is TGTGCCACGAGCAGGCAGAGGAAGGAGCAGTTCTTC. Amino acid sequence: CATSRQRKEQFF.

This rearrangement joins TRBV5-6 to TRBJ2-7; 12 bases are shared with TRBD2. The CDR3 loop spans 15 amino acids. Germline loops: CDR1 SGHDT, CDR2 YYEEEE. J was trimmed by 5 bases and V by 5 bases; bases with no gene match: 8. CDR3 amino acids: CASRRLAGVVHEQYF. The CDR3 DNA is TGTGCCAGCAGGAGACTAGCGGGAGTTGTTCACGAGCAGTACTTC.

In DNA, the CDR3 is TGTGCCAGCAGCGAGTGGGCTAGCGAAGAGACCCAGTACTTC. It translates to CASSEWASEETQYF. This rearrangement joins TRBV9 to TRBJ2-7, with D perhaps matching TRBD2 (6 bases). The DNA end favors TRBJ2-5, so the J call may be wrong. The CDR3 contains 14 residues. Germline V gene data show CDR1 as SGDLS and CDR2 as YYNGEE.

Points on this clonotype: The junction departs from the called germline gene at one end, perhaps through a read error. The rearrangement links TRBV12-3 or TRBV12-4 to TRBJ2-7, with TRBD2 identical over 12 bases. The CDR3 has 18 residues. The CDR3 spells CTSSLGASLAGGTYEQYF. The DNA of the CDR3 is TGTACCAGCAGTTTAGGGGCCTCACTAGCGGGGGGCACCTACGAGCAGTACTTC.

In its sample, this clonotype was seen a few times. V and J are TRBV7-2 and TRBJ1-2, with D tentatively TRBD1 (5 bases). This CDR3 has 14 amino acids. V was cut by 5 bases and J by 6 bases, with 16 bases left in between. Germline loops: CDR1 SGHTA, CDR2 FQGNSA. CDR3 coding DNA: TGTGCCAGCAGCAGGCGGGGGAGAATGAATGGCTACACCTTC. Translated, it gives CASSRRGRMNGYTF.

V and J are TRBV7-8 and TRBJ2-4; D is possibly TRBD2 (7 bases). Trimming left V 5 bases short and J 1 base short, with 30 bases between. CDR1 is SGHVS and CDR2 is FQNEAQ in the germline V gene. The CDR3 loop spans 21 amino acids. The chain's CDR3 is CASSPLPSGGLTGSAKNIQYF. Written as DNA, the CDR3 is TGTGCCAGCAGCCCACTTCCCTCGGGGGGCCTTACAGGGTCGGCCAAAAACATTCAGTACTTC.

This chain connects TRBV18 to TRBJ2-1; TRBD2 might be the D (6 bases). CDR1 KGHSH and CDR2 LQKENI come from the germline V gene. The V gene lost 6 bases and the J gene lost 14 bases, with 17 bases spanning the gap. This CDR3 has 12 amino acids. The CDR3: CASSPERETKFF. DNA of the CDR3: TGTGCCAGCTCGCCTGAACGGGAGACAAAGTTCTTC. Filled out from reference TRBV18 and TRBJ2-1, the complete variable domain reads NAGVMQNPRHLVRRRGQEARLRCSPMKGHSHVYWYRQLPEEGLKFMVYLQKENIIDESGMPKERFSAEFPKEGPSILRIQQVVRGDSAAYFCASSPERETKFFGPGTRLTVL.

V and J are TRBV2 and TRBJ1-5; 11 nucleotides agree with TRBD1. CDR3 length: 19 amino acids. The J segment lost 11 bases and the V segment lost 4 bases, leaving 22 bases of the junction unmatched. The germline gives CDR1 SNHLY, CDR2 FYNNEI. CDR3 sequence reads: CASSGLGQGVQSALSAQHF. DNA of the CDR3: TGTGCCAGCAGTGGATTGGGACAGGGGGTGCAATCAGCCCTTTCTGCCCAGCATTTT.

V gene TRBV10-3 combines with J gene TRBJ2-3, with 13 positions matching TRBD2. The junction had 6 bases not matched to a gene; V was cut back by 6 bases and J by 3 bases. The CDR3 runs to 16 residues. Germline CDR1 reads ENHRY; CDR2 reads SYGVKD. This CDR3 reads CAIRTMTSGGTDTQYF. DNA of the CDR3: TGTGCCATCAGGACAATGACTAGCGGGGGGACAGATACGCAGTATTTT.

The genes are TRBV6-5 and TRBJ2-1; 11 bases fit TRBD2. V shed 6 bases, J shed 9 bases, and the junction held 10 bases outside the gene matches. Germline V CDR1 and CDR2: MNHEY, SVGAGI. This CDR3 is built from 15 residues. CDR3 coding DNA: TGTGCCAGCAGCGTTAGCGGGGGGGCGTATATTGAGCAGTTCTTC. Protein product: CASSVSGGAYIEQFF.

This clonotype was seen only a few times. The chain uses TRBV4-2 and TRBJ2-7; D ambiguous. V lost 0 bases and J lost 0, with 12 bases in between. The germline V gene has CDR1 LGHNA and CDR2 YNFKEQ. This CDR3 has 16 residues. For the CDR3, the DNA is TGTGCCAGCAGCCAAGAAAAGGCCGGGCCCTCCTACGAGCAGTACTTC. Translating it yields CASSQEKAGPSYEQYF.

This clonotype was seen a handful of times. CDR3 amino acids: CASSQGAGREKLFF. The CDR3 DNA reads TGCGCCAGCAGCCAGGGCGCAGGGCGTGAAAAACTGTTTTTT. This chain joins TRBV4-1 and TRBJ1-4; TRBD1 might be the D (5 bases). The CDR3 spans 14 residues. Germline values: CDR1 MGHRA, CDR2 YSYEKL. V was shortened by 3 bases and J by 7 bases, with 12 bases between the two germline ends.

The chain has TRBV6-2 or TRBV6-3 and TRBJ2-3, with TRBD2 identical over 9 bases. Trimming removed 0 bases from V and 2 bases from J; junction bases left unmatched: 9. The CDR3 totals 18 residues. In germline, CDR1 is MNHEY, CDR2 SVGEGT. CDR3 protein: CASSYSLDSGGFTDTQYF. CDR3 in DNA: TGTGCCAGCAGTTACTCCTTGGATAGCGGGGGTTTCACAGATACGCAGTATTTT.

The chain links TRBV20-1 to TRBJ2-3; D not resolved. V lost 7 bases and J lost 0, with 11 bases in between. The CDR3 is 13 residues long. Germline V gene lookup returns CDR1 DFQATT and CDR2 SNEGSKA (reference sequence). CDR3 region: CSVTTRSTDTQYF. The DNA of the CDR3 is TGCAGTGTTACGACACGTAGCACAGATACGCAGTATTTT.

The chain recombines TRBV7-9 with TRBJ2-7, with TRBD1 as a possible D gene (6 bases). Trimming pared 6 bases from V and 10 bases from J, leaving 22 bases between. CDR1 and CDR2 from the germline V gene are SEHNR and FQNEAQ (reference sequence). The CDR3 consists of 14 residues. For the CDR3, the DNA is TGTGCCAGCAGGCCTACCACAGGGTCCGGGGCCCAGTACTTC. This codes for CASRPTTGSGAQYF.